Listed below are T cell receptor beta chains from one sample, sequenced in a study of blood T cell repertoires in COVID-19. The protocol was immunoSEQ multiplex PCR, while the TCRdb copy is restricted to in-frame clones and leaves out a portion. The repertoire holds about 48,000 clones, 80% to 90% seen once, with about 3.2% in the top ten. Sequencing was carried out using peripheral blood. The receptors stem from an elderly woman with acute or convalescent COVID-19. CDR3s leave out the opening cysteine and the closing phenylalanine or tryptophan. Size tells how often a clone was seen (once, few, many) or the class of an expanded clone, and some rows leave it out.

J gene: TRBJ1-1; V gene: TRBV5-1; clone size: NA; CDR3 protein: ASSLSGEGDTEAF
J gene: TRBJ1-2; V gene: TRBV2; clone size: NA; CDR3 protein: ASNQQDNYGYT
J gene: TRBJ1-1; V gene: TRBV7-6; clone size: NA; CDR3 protein: ASSLDPGHNTEAF
J gene: TRBJ2-7; V gene: TRBV5-1; clone size: NA; CDR3 protein: ASSLGTSGAYSYEQY
J gene: TRBJ2-5; V gene: TRBV19; clone size: NA; CDR3 protein: ASSGKEETQY
J gene: TRBJ1-5; V gene: TRBV5-5; clone size: NA; CDR3 protein: ASSLLNRNQPQH
J gene: TRBJ1-6; V gene: TRBV3-1/TRBV3-2; clone size: once; CDR3 protein: ASSLGQYNSPLH
J gene: TRBJ1-4; V gene: TRBV21-1; clone size: NA; CDR3 protein: ASLSKLF
J gene: TRBJ2-1; V gene: TRBV5-1; clone size: NA; CDR3 protein: ASSVTGTEPYNEQF
J gene: TRBJ2-2; V gene: TRBV6-1; clone size: NA; CDR3 protein: ASSERQANTGELF
J gene: TRBJ1-5; V gene: TRBV19; clone size: NA; CDR3 protein: ASSIGPDSNQPQH
J gene: TRBJ1-1; V gene: TRBV7-2; clone size: NA; CDR3 protein: ASSLAANTEAF